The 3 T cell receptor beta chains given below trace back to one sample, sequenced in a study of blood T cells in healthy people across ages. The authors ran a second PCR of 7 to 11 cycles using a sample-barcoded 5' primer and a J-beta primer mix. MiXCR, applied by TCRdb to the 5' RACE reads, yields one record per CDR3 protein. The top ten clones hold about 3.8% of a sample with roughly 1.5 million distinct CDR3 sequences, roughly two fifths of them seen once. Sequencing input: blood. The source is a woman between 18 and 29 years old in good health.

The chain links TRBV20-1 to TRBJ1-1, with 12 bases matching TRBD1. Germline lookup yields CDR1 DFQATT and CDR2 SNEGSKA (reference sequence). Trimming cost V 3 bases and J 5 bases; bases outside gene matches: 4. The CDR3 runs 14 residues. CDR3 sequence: CSARGDRGLTEAFF. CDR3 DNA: TGCAGTGCTAGGGGGGACAGGGGGCTGACTGAAGCTTTCTTT.

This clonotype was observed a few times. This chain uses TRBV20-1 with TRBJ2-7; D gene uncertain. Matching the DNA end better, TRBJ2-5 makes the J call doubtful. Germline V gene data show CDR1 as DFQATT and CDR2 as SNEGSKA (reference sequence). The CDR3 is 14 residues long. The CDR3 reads CSALDSGSTETQYF. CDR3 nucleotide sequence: TGCAGTGCCTTGGATTCGGGTTCAACAGAGACCCAGTACTTC.

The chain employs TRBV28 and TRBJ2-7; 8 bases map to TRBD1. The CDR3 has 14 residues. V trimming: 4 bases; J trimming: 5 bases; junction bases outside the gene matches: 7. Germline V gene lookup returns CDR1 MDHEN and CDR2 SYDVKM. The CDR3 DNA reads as TGTGCCAGCAGTTCCTGGACAGGGTCTAACGAGCAGTACTTC. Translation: CASSSWTGSNEQYF.